Sequencing of this T cell receptor (beta chain) was carried out in a study of prognosis after radiotherapy for stage I lung cancer. The TCR beta CDR3 region was amplified from genomic DNA, with two rounds of multiplex PCR being used for the amplification. TRBV and TRBJ genes each had their own specific primers in first-round PCR. One entry per CDR3 protein results from TCRdb running MiXCR on the multiplex PCR reads. The table has about 22,000 distinct CDR3 sequences, 40% seen once. The V end lost 7 bases, the J end lost 10 bases, and 23 bases lay between the germline ends. The CDR3 is 14 amino acids. CDR1 is MNHEY, CDR2 SMNVEV, per germline (reference sequence).

This receptor was obtained from a donor aged 50 or older with non-small cell lung cancer. The material was PBMCs, obtained before or after stereotactic body radiation therapy (not recorded which). The chain links TRBV27 to TRBJ2-7; perhaps TRBD1 as D (6 bases). The DNA of the CDR3 is TGTGCCAGCAAAGTAAGAGGACAGTGGTATTATCAGTACTTC. Translating gives CASKVRGQWYYQYF.